The 20 T cell receptor beta chains in this list originate from one sample, sequenced in a study of blood T cell repertoires in COVID-19. The protocol was immunoSEQ multiplex PCR, while the TCRdb copy is restricted to in-frame clones and leaves out a portion. The data contain about 68,000 clones, more than 80% of them seen just once; the ten biggest clones take up less than 9%. Sequencing was carried out using peripheral blood. These receptors were obtained from a man aged 25-45 years with acute or convalescent COVID-19.

The CDR3 region is CASSLDSHGELFF. DNA of the CDR3: TGTGCCAGCAGCTTGGACTCACACGGGGAGCTGTTTTTT. The chain combines TRBV7-9 with TRBJ2-2; tentatively, D is TRBD2 (5 bases). Trimming took off 3 bases at V and 7 bases at J, with 9 bases between the two ends. The CDR3 has 13 amino acids. In germline, CDR1 is SEHNR, CDR2 FQNEAQ (reference sequence).

The chain carries TRBV19 and TRBJ1-2; 11 nucleotides line up with TRBD1. Germline loops: CDR1 LNHDA, CDR2 SQIVND (reference sequence). This CDR3 region has 15 residues. J gave up 2 bases and V 5 bases, and 4 bases lay outside the gene matches. CDR3 bases: TGTGCCAGTAGTCCATGGACAGGGGGCAACTATGGCTACACCTTC. It yields the protein CASSPWTGGNYGYTF.

This chain joins TRBV19 and TRBJ1-2; 9 bases are a match to TRBD1. Unmatched junction bases numbered 15, after V lost 6 bases and J lost 7 bases. Germline CDR1 is LNHDA and CDR2 is SQIVND (reference sequence). CDR3 length: 16 residues. The CDR3 reads CASRSFSGTGMSGYTF. The DNA for the CDR3 is TGTGCCAGTAGAAGTTTCTCCGGGACAGGGATGTCTGGCTACACCTTC.

The chain has TRBV29-1 and TRBJ2-5; possible D gene TRBD2, 5 bases. The CDR3 contains 14 residues. Trimming shortened V by 5 bases and J by 2 bases, and 15 bases separated the two germline ends. CDR1 is SQVTM and CDR2 is ANQGSEA in the germline V gene. In DNA, the CDR3 is TGCAGCGTTCGGGTAGCGACTAATCAAGAGACCCAGTACTTC. Protein product: CSVRVATNQETQYF.

This clone was seen a few times. V gene TRBV18 combines with J gene TRBJ1-6; D uncertain. Looked up from germline, CDR1 is KGHSH and CDR2 is LQKENI. This CDR3 is 14 amino acids long. V lost 4 bases and J 0 bases, leaving 4 bases between the germline ends. The CDR3 is CASSLSSYNSPLHF. CDR3 coding DNA: TGTGCCAGCTCACTGAGCTCCTATAATTCACCCCTCCACTTT. Full variable domain (missing parts from reference TRBV18 and TRBJ1-6): NAGVMQNPRHLVRRRGQEARLRCSPMKGHSHVYWYRQLPEEGLKFMVYLQKENIIDESGMPKERFSAEFPKEGPSILRIQQVVRGDSAAYFCASSLSSYNSPLHFGNGTRLTVT.

This clone was picked up a small number of times. The chain joins TRBV6-5 to TRBJ2-7; D is possibly TRBD2 (5 bases). Germline-derived CDR1 and CDR2 are MNHEY and SVGAGI. The CDR3 is 14 residues long. Between the trimmed V and J ends, which lost 7 bases and 5 bases, there was a span of 18 bases. CDR3 coding DNA: TGTGCCAGCACCCAAGGGAGTCCCCGGAACGAGCAGTACTTC. Translated: CASTQGSPRNEQYF.

The rearrangement links TRBV29-1 to TRBJ2-7; 11 bases agree with TRBD1. J gave up 6 bases and V 4 bases, and 11 bases lay outside the gene matches. The CDR3 length is 15 residues. Per the germline V gene, CDR1 is SQVTM and CDR2 is ANQGSEA. In DNA, the CDR3 is TGCAGCGTTGGGGGACAGGGGGAGGACTATGGCGAGCAGTACTTC. The encoded protein is CSVGGQGEDYGEQYF.

This chain joins TRBV27 and TRBJ1-6; D perhaps matches TRBD1 (5 bases). Germline CDR1 is MNHEY and CDR2 is SMNVEV (reference sequence). The CDR3 sequence is 17 residues long. The V and J ends lost 4 bases and 13 bases respectively, with 26 bases between them. Here the CDR3 reads CASSWGGGTKYQGPLHF. Written as DNA, the CDR3 is TGTGCCAGCAGTTGGGGGGGAGGGACCAAATATCAAGGGCCCCTCCACTTT.

The J gene is TRBJ2-7, the V gene TRBV6-2 or TRBV6-3, with a possible D match to TRBD2 (6 bases). V was trimmed by 6 bases and J by 2 bases, leaving 17 bases between them. The germline gives CDR1 MNHEY, CDR2 SVGEGT. The CDR3 loop spans 15 amino acids. In DNA, the CDR3 is TGTGCCAGCAGCTCCATCCGGGACTTAGCCTACGAGCAGTACTTC. Translated, it gives CASSSIRDLAYEQYF.

The genes are TRBV7-9 and TRBJ2-3; D is possibly TRBD1 (5 bases). Germline assignment: CDR1 SEHNR and CDR2 FQNEAQ (reference sequence). The CDR3 extends over 15 amino acids. Trimming removed 1 base at V and 1 base at J, with 9 bases between. The CDR3 sequence: CASSLGGSRTDTQYF. The CDR3 DNA reads as TGTGCCAGCAGCTTAGGGGGCAGTCGCACAGATACGCAGTATTTT.

The chain employs TRBV7-9 and TRBJ1-4, with D possibly matching TRBD1 (5 bases). This CDR3 comprises 17 residues. Per germline, CDR1 SEHNR and CDR2 FQNEAQ (reference sequence). V was cut by 3 bases and J by 7 bases, with 21 bases left in between. CDR3 sequence reads: CASSFYAGVGGPEKLFF. For the CDR3, the DNA is TGTGCCAGCAGCTTCTACGCCGGGGTGGGGGGTCCTGAAAAACTGTTTTTT.

V usage is TRBV7-9 and J usage is TRBJ1-1, with D maybe TRBD1 (5 bases). Germline V CDR1 and CDR2: SEHNR, FQNEAQ (reference sequence). With 1 base removed from V and 1 base from J, the gap between germline ends came to 7 bases. The CDR3 is made up of 14 amino acids. As DNA, the CDR3 is TGTGCCAGCAGCTTAGGGCAGGGGAACACTGAAGCTTTCTTT. It translates to CASSLGQGNTEAFF.

V usage is TRBV28 and J usage is TRBJ2-5, with 7 bases matching TRBD2. Trimming took 5 bases from V and 5 from J; bases not matched to a gene: 8. The length of the CDR3 is 14 residues. From germline, CDR1 is MDHEN and CDR2 SYDVKM. In DNA, the CDR3 is TGTGCCAGCAGTGCAGCGGGATTACAGGAGACCCAGTACTTC. Translating it yields CASSAAGLQETQYF.

The V and J genes are TRBV4-1 and TRBJ2-7; D possibly corresponds to TRBD1 (6 bases). The germline gives CDR1 MGHRA, CDR2 YSYEKL. CDR3 length equals 18 residues. Trimming left V 4 bases short and J 3 bases short, with 25 bases between. The CDR3 loop is CASSPRDTRTPPHYEQYF. For the CDR3, the DNA is TGCGCCAGCAGCCCCCGGGACACCCGGACCCCCCCGCACTACGAGCAGTACTTC.

The chain has TRBV7-3 and TRBJ2-1; 8 bases are shared with TRBD2. From germline, CDR1 is SGHTA and CDR2 FQGTGA. Unmatched junction bases numbered 8, after V lost 7 bases and J lost 6 bases. The CDR3 length is 14 residues. Here the CDR3 reads CASMPTSGSNEQFF. DNA for the CDR3: TGTGCCAGCATGCCTACTAGCGGCTCCAATGAGCAGTTCTTC.

The V and J genes are TRBV5-8 and TRBJ2-7; the match to TRBD2 covers 12 bases. The CDR3 has 16 amino acids. The ends lost 3 bases at V and 5 bases at J; junction bases unmatched: 9. Looked up from germline, CDR1 is SGHTS and CDR2 is YDEGEE. CDR3 sequence reads: CASSWGLAGGSHEQYF. The CDR3 DNA follows: TGTGCCAGCAGCTGGGGCCTAGCGGGAGGGTCCCACGAGCAGTACTTC.

The J gene is TRBJ2-2, the V gene TRBV20-1, with D unclear. The CDR3 has 14 amino acids. The V gene's germline CDR1 is DFQATT and CDR2 SNEGSKA (reference sequence). The ends were cut back, 3 bases at V and 4 bases at J, with 12 bases in the middle. CDR3 region: CSASLQPTTGELFF. CDR3 nucleotide sequence: TGCAGTGCTAGTTTACAGCCGACCACCGGGGAGCTGTTTTTT.

The chain links TRBV5-4 to TRBJ2-2; D call uncertain. CDR1 is SGHNT and CDR2 is YYREEE in the germline V gene (reference sequence). The length of the CDR3 is 13 residues. V was trimmed by 2 bases and J by 6 bases, leaving 8 bases between them. CDR3 in DNA: TGTGCCAGCAGCTTCCGGGTCGCCGGGGAGCTGTTTTTT. As protein: CASSFRVAGELFF.

V usage is TRBV6-1 and J usage is TRBJ2-7; 7 positions agree with TRBD2. This CDR3 is 16 amino acids long. The germline V gene has CDR1 MNHNS and CDR2 SASEGT. J lost 1 base, V lost 3 bases, and 9 bases had no gene match. CDR3 protein: CASSDGGSGYSYEQYF. The CDR3 DNA reads as TGTGCCAGCAGTGATGGAGGTAGCGGGTATTCCTACGAGCAGTACTTC.

This clone appeared a single time. The chain employs TRBV6-5 and TRBJ1-3, with unresolved D. V was shortened by 4 bases and J by 0 bases, with 4 bases between the two germline ends. Germline V gene sequence: CDR1 MNHEY, CDR2 SVGAGI. The CDR3 runs 13 residues. The DNA for the CDR3 is TGTGCCAGCAGTTGGAGCTCTGGAAACACCATATATTTT. Protein sequence: CASSWSSGNTIYF.